The 10 T cell receptor beta chains below come from one sample, sequenced in a study of T cell responses to AZD1222 COVID-19 vaccine. Here immunoSEQ multiplex PCR was the method, and the copy in TCRdb shows in-frame clones only, minus some. The data show some 130,000 clones, 90% to 95% seen once. The sample here was peripheral blood, taken on day 0 of AZD1222 vaccination. These receptors were collected from an adult in good health.

V and J are TRBV4-2 and TRBJ2-7, with D perhaps TRBD1 (8 bases). The CDR3 is 15 residues long. The ends were cut back, 5 bases at V and 6 bases at J, with 20 bases in the middle. Germline CDR1 and CDR2: LGHNA and YNFKEQ. CDR3 residues: CASSIPATGEGEQYF. CDR3 coding DNA: TGTGCCAGCAGCATCCCGGCGACAGGGGAGGGCGAGCAGTACTTC.

This chain joins TRBV4-3 and TRBJ1-4; TRBD1 matches 8 bases. Germline V gene sequence: CDR1 LGHNA, CDR2 YSLEER. The CDR3 has 15 residues. V gave up 3 bases and J gave up 4 bases; unmatched junction bases: 4. The DNA for the CDR3 is TGCGCCAGCAGCCAGCCGGGACAGGTTAATGAAAAACTGTTTTTT. This encodes CASSQPGQVNEKLFF.

CDR3 amino acids: CASSLAVLGNTIYF. The CDR3 DNA reads as TGTGCCAGCAGTTTAGCAGTTCTCGGAAACACCATATATTTT. This sequence joins TRBV27 and TRBJ1-3; D remains ambiguous. CDR3 size: 14 residues. Trimming pared 2 bases from V and 4 bases from J, leaving 9 bases between. From germline, CDR1 is MNHEY and CDR2 SMNVEV (reference sequence).

The rearrangement links TRBV6-2 or TRBV6-3 to TRBJ2-7; D gene ambiguous. Germline V CDR1 and CDR2: MNHEY, SVGEGT. The CDR3 spans 13 residues. With 2 bases removed from V and 3 bases from J, the gap between germline ends came to 8 bases. CDR3 amino acids: CASSYPFSYEQYF. DNA of the CDR3: TGTGCCAGCAGTTACCCCTTCAGCTACGAGCAGTACTTC.

The V call is TRBV7-3, the J call TRBJ1-1, with unresolved D. CDR1 and CDR2 (germline): SGHTA, FQGTGA. This CDR3 is 16 amino acids long. V lost 2 bases, J lost 1 base, and 14 bases lay in between. The CDR3: CASSLFSTGTNTEAFF. The CDR3 bases are TGTGCCAGCAGCTTATTCTCTACGGGTACGAACACTGAAGCTTTCTTT.

The chain combines TRBV5-1 with TRBJ1-2, with TRBD1 identical over 9 bases. After removal of 8 bases from V and 5 bases from J, the junction contained 16 bases not matched to a gene. This CDR3 comprises 16 residues. Per the germline V gene, CDR1 is SGHRS and CDR2 is YFSETQ. CDR3 protein: CASNERTGAVGYGYTF. In nucleotides, the CDR3 is TGCGCCAGTAACGAAAGGACAGGGGCCGTTGGGTATGGCTACACCTTC.

About this clone: Additional DNA sequences in this sample encode the identical CDR3. The DNA of the CDR3 is TGTGCCAGCAGCGTAGGGTCGTCCGAAGCTTTCTTT. It translates to CASSVGSSEAFF. The chain is built from TRBV9 and TRBJ1-1, with D hard to call. The ends were cut back, 0 bases at V and 8 bases at J, with 8 bases in the middle. Germline CDR1 is SGDLS and CDR2 is YYNGEE. This CDR3 spans 12 amino acids.

The rearrangement links TRBV7-2 to TRBJ1-2, with 7 bases lining up with TRBD1. The CDR3 has 13 amino acids. The V segment lost 5 bases and the J segment 7 bases; nucleotides outside the gene matches: 7. Per germline, CDR1 SGHTA and CDR2 FQGNSA. CDR3 nucleotides: TGTGCCAGCAGCGCCGACAGGGTCTCTGGCTACACCTTC. It codes for CASSADRVSGYTF.

This clone turned up a few times. In nucleotides, the CDR3 is TGTGCCAGCAGCCAAGATATCGCGGGAGCAAGCAATGAGCAGTTCTTC. Translating it yields CASSQDIAGASNEQFF. This rearrangement joins TRBV4-2 to TRBJ2-1; the match to TRBD2 covers 7 bases. This CDR3 is 16 amino acids long. V gave up 0 bases and J gave up 6 bases; unmatched junction bases: 8. Germline V lookup: CDR1 LGHNA, CDR2 YNFKEQ.

The V and J genes are TRBV19 and TRBJ1-5; a possible D gene is TRBD1 (5 bases). This CDR3 has 15 residues. The germline V and J ends were trimmed by 6 bases and 0 bases, with 12 bases remaining between them. The germline V gene encodes CDR1 LNHDA and CDR2 SQIVND (reference sequence). The CDR3 sequence: CASSGGHYSNQPQHF. DNA of the CDR3: TGTGCCAGTAGCGGCGGACATTATAGCAATCAGCCCCAGCATTTT.